Listed here is a single T cell receptor (beta chain). This sample is drawn from a study of T cell changes during pregnancy in multiple sclerosis. The CDR3 loop spans 17 amino acids. The V segment lost 2 bases and the J segment 7 bases; nucleotides outside the gene matches: 12. The germline gives CDR1 SGHAT, CDR2 FQNNGV. Data came from immunoSEQ multiplex PCR; TCRdb stores just in-frame clones and leaves some out. The data hold tens of thousands of clones, with approximately 89% observed a single time. The specimen comprised peripheral blood, sampled before pregnancy. The clonotype originates from a female donor with multiple sclerosis, enrolled in a pregnancy study. The chain uses TRBV11-2 and TRBJ2-2; 8 nucleotides line up with TRBD2. The CDR3 loop is CASSLWTSGSVGGELFF. In nucleotides, the CDR3 is TGTGCCAGCAGCTTATGGACCAGCGGGAGTGTCGGCGGGGAGCTGTTTTTT. Drawing the rest from reference TRBV11-2 and TRBJ2-2, the complete variable domain is EAGVAQSPRYKIIEKRQSVAFWCNPISGHATLYWYQQILGQGPKLLIQFQNNGVVDDSQLPKDRFSAERLKGVDSTLKIQPAKLEDSAVYLCASSLWTSGSVGGELFFGEGSRLTVL.